One sample yielded the 8 T cell receptor beta chains listed below, sequenced in a study of T cells in Graves' hyperthyroidism and ophthalmopathy (dated 2019 in TCRdb). The library came from multiplex PCR. The sequencer was an Illumina HiSeq 2000. Amplification of TCR beta CDR3 regions was carried out from RNA transcripts. The TCR CDR3 was subjected to a first round of RT-PCR using the HTBI primer set and the Qiagen OneStep RT-PCR kit. TCRdb trimmed public reads at Q25 via fastp, called clones via MiXCR and kept in-frame beta chains. CDR3 protein sequences are deduplicated, and each keeps its most common genes and DNA. In all, the sample holds about 510,000 distinct CDR3 sequences, and 12% to 15% of those were seen once. The ten largest clones add up to 11% to 15% of the sample. Material: blood. The receptors were sampled from a middle-aged woman with Graves' hyperthyroidism.

The chain has TRBV6-2 or TRBV6-3 and TRBJ2-3; 7 bases fit TRBD2. Germline lookup yields CDR1 MNHEY and CDR2 SVGEGT. The CDR3 covers 16 residues. The trim removed 0 bases at V and 2 bases at J, leaving 5 bases unmatched. DNA of the CDR3: TGTGCCAGCAGTTACTCGGGGGGGAAGGACACAGATACGCAGTATTTT. This sequence encodes CASSYSGGKDTDTQYF.

The table lists this clonotype with many counts. V usage is TRBV3-1 and J usage is TRBJ1-3; 8 bases line up with TRBD1. V dropped 1 base and J dropped 0; count of bases not matched to a gene: 2. CDR3 length: 16 residues. Germline CDR1 is LGHDT and CDR2 is YNNKEL (reference sequence). CDR3 in amino acids: CASSQGTGLSGNTIYF. In nucleotides, the CDR3 is TGTGCCAGCAGCCAAGGGACAGGGCTCTCTGGAAACACCATATATTTT.

This clonotype was recorded many times. The chain is built from TRBV7-9 and TRBJ1-1; D remains ambiguous. This CDR3 region has 15 residues. Germline V gene data show CDR1 as SEHNR and CDR2 as FQNEAQ (reference sequence). Trimming took 4 bases from V and 0 from J, leaving 12 bases between them. CDR3 sequence (DNA): TGTGCCAGCAGCTCCTTCTCCCTAGTGAACACTGAAGCTTTCTTT. This translates into CASSSFSLVNTEAFF.

Many counts were recorded for this clonotype. The J gene is TRBJ2-7, the V gene TRBV20-1, with 8 bases lining up with TRBD2. This CDR3 comprises 13 residues. The germline CDR1 and CDR2 sequences are DFQATT and SNEGSKA (reference sequence). V trimming: 3 bases; J trimming: 4 bases; junction bases outside the gene matches: 5. The CDR3 region is CSASGRGIYEQYF. The CDR3 bases are TGCAGTGCTAGCGGGAGGGGAATTTACGAGCAGTACTTC.

Many counts were recorded for this clonotype. J is TRBJ2-2 and V is TRBV29-1; weak D call: TRBD2 (5 bases). This CDR3 is built from 12 residues. Per germline, CDR1 SQVTM and CDR2 ANQGSEA. Trimming took 4 bases from V and 9 from J, leaving 12 bases between them. The CDR3 sequence: CSVGTSARELFF. Here the CDR3 DNA reads TGCAGCGTTGGGACTTCTGCCCGGGAGCTGTTTTTT.

V usage is TRBV2 and J usage is TRBJ2-2, with a tentative D call TRBD2 (5 bases). CDR1 and CDR2 from the germline V gene are SNHLY and FYNNEI. There are 14 residues in the CDR3. Trimming cost V 2 bases and J 6 bases, with 10 bases left between them. CDR3 protein: CASSELREPGELFF. The CDR3, as DNA: TGTGCCAGCAGTGAATTAAGGGAGCCCGGGGAGCTGTTTTTT.

This clonotype has ten or more counts. V is TRBV27 and J is TRBJ1-2; D call uncertain. The V gene's germline CDR1 is MNHEY and CDR2 SMNVEV (reference sequence). The CDR3 is 13 amino acids. The V and J ends lost 4 bases and 8 bases respectively, with 14 bases between them. CDR3 amino acids: CASSSSGLTGYTF. CDR3 sequence (DNA): TGTGCCAGCAGTTCCTCCGGACTGACCGGCTACACCTTC.

The genes are TRBV12-3 or TRBV12-4 and TRBJ2-5, with 9 bases matching TRBD2. The junction had 3 bases not matched to a gene; V was cut back by 3 bases and J by 4 bases. The CDR3 is 14 amino acids. The CDR3 nucleotides read TGTGCCAGCAGTTTCGAACTAGCGGGAGAGACCCAGTACTTC. This gives the protein CASSFELAGETQYF.